This T cell receptor beta chain was sequenced during a study of T cells after yellow fever vaccination. Germline-derived CDR1 and CDR2 are MNHEY and SMNVEV (reference sequence). This CDR3 region has 11 residues. Trimming stripped 5 bases from V and 11 bases from J, with 12 bases between. This clonotype came up a few times. Antigen: not known. Study-level findings and limits: Clones that expanded after primary vaccination mostly reappeared after the booster (approximately 96% CD4, around 87% CD8).

By 5'RACE template switching, TCR cDNA was produced, with a universal primer site and UMIs added in the process. TCRdb fed the 5' RACE reads into MiXCR, producing one record per CDR3 protein. The top ten hold about 16% of the sample, which has about 510,000 distinct CDR3 sequences, 21% seen once. The sequencing here drew on PBMCs, taken about 21 days after the first yellow fever vaccination. The chain carries TRBV27 and TRBJ1-1, with D possibly TRBD1 on 5 matching bases. This receptor was obtained from a man aged 18 to 30 who received the YFV17D yellow fever vaccine. CDR3 DNA: TGTGCCAGCAGTCAGGGTAGCTGGGCTTTCTTT. This gives the protein CASSQGSWAFF.